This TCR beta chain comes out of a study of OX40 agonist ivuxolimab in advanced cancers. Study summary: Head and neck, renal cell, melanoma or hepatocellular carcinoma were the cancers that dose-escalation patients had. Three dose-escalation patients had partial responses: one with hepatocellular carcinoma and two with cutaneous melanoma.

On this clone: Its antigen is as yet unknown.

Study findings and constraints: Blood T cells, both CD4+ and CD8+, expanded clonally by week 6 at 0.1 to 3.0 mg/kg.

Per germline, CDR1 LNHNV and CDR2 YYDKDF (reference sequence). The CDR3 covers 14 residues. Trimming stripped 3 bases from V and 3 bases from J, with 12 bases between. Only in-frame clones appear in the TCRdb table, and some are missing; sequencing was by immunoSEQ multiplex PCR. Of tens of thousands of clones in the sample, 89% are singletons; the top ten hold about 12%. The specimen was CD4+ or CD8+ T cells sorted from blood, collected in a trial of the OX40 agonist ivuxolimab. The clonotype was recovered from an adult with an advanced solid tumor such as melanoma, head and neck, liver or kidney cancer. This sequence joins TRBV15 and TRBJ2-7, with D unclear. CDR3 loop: CATSSTALDYEQYF. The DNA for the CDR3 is TGTGCCACCAGCAGTACAGCGCTTGACTACGAGCAGTACTTC.